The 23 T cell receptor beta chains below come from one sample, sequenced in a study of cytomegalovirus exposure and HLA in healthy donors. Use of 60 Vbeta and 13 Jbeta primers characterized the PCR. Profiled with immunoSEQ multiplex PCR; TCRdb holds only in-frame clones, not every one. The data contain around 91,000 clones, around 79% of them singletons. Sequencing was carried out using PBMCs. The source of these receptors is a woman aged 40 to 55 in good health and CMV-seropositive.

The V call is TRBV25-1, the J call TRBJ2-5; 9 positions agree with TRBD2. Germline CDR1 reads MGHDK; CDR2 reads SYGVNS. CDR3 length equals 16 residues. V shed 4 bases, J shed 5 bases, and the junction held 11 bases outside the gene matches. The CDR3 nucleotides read TGTGCCAGCAGTGCAGCTGGCGGGAGGGCCAGGGAGACCCAGTACTTC. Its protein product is CASSAAGGRARETQYF.

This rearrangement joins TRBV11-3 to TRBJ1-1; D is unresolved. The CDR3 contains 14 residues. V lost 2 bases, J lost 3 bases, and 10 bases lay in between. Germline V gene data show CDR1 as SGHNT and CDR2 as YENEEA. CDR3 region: CASSLRGDYTEAFF. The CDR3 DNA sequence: TGTGCCAGCAGCTTACGTGGAGACTACACTGAAGCTTTCTTT.

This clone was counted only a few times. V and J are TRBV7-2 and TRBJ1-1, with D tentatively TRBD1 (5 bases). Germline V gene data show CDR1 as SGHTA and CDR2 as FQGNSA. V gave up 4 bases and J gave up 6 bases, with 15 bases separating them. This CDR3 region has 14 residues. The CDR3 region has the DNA TGTGCCAGCAGCTCCAGGGAAGTTGACGCTGAAGCTTTCTTT. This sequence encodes CASSSREVDAEAFF.

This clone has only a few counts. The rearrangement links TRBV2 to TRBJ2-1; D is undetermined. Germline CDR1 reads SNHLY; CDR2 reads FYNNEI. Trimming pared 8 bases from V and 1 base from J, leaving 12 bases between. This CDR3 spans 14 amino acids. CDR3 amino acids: CASRVVTSYNEQFF. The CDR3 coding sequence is TGTGCCAGCCGGGTGGTGACTTCCTACAATGAGCAGTTCTTC.

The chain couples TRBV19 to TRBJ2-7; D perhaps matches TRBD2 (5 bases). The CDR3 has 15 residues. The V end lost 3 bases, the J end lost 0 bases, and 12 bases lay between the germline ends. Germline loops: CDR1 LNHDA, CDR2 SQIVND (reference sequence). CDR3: CASSIGLPSSYEQYF. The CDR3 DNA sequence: TGTGCCAGTAGTATTGGACTTCCGAGCTCCTACGAGCAGTACTTC. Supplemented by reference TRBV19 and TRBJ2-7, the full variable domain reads DGGITQSPKYLFRKEGQNVTLSCEQNLNHDAMYWYRQDPGQGLRLIYYSQIVNDFQKGDIAEGYSVSREKKESFPLTVTSAQKNPTAFYLCASSIGLPSSYEQYFGPGTRLTVT.

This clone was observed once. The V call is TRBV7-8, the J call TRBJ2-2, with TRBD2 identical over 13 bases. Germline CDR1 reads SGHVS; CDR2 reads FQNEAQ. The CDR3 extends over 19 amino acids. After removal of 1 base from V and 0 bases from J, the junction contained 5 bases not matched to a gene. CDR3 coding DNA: TGTGCCAGCAGCTTAGATGGGACTAGCGGGATCGCGAACACCGGGGAGCTGTTTTTT. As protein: CASSLDGTSGIANTGELFF. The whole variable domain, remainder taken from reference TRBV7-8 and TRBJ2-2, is GAGVSQSPRYKVAKRGQDVALRCDPISGHVSLFWYQQALGQGPEFLTYFQNEAQLDKSGLPSDRFFAERPEGSVSTLKIQRTQQEDSAVYLCASSLDGTSGIANTGELFFGEGSRLTVL.

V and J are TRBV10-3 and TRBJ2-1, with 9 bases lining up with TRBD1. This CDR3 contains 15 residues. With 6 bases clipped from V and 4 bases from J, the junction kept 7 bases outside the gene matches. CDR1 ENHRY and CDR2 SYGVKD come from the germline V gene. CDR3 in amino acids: CAISQTGGQYNEQFF. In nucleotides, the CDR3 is TGTGCCATCAGCCAAACAGGGGGCCAATACAATGAGCAGTTCTTC.

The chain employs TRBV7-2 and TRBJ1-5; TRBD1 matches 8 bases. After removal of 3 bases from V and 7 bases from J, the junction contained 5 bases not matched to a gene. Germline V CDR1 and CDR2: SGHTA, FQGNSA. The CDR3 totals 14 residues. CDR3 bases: TGTGCCAGCAGCTTCGACAGGGGCGGGCAGCCCCAGCATTTT. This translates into CASSFDRGGQPQHF.

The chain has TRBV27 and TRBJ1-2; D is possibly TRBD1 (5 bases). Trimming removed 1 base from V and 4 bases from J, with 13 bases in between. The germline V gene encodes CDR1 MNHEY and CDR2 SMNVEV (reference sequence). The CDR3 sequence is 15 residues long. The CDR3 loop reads CASSLLGDWSYGYTF. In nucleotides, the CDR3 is TGTGCCAGCAGTTTATTAGGGGATTGGAGCTATGGCTACACCTTC.

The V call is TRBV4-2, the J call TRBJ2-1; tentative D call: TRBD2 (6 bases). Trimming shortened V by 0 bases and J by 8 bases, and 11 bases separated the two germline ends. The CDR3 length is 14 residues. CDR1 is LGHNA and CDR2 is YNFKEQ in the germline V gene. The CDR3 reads CASSQDQTRDEQFF. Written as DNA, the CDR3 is TGTGCCAGCAGCCAAGATCAGACTAGGGATGAGCAGTTCTTC.

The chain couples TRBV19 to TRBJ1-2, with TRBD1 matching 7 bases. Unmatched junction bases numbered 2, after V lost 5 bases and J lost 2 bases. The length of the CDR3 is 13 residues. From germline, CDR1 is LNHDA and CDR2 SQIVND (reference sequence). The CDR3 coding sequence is TGTGCCAGTAGTGACAGGGTGAACTATGGCTACACCTTC. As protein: CASSDRVNYGYTF.

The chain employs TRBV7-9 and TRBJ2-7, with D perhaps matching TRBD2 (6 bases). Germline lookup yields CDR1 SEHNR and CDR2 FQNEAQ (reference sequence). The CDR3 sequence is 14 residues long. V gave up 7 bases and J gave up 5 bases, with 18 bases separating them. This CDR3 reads CASTVDSGGDEQYF. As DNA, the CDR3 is TGTGCCAGCACCGTTGATAGCGGAGGCGACGAGCAGTACTTC.

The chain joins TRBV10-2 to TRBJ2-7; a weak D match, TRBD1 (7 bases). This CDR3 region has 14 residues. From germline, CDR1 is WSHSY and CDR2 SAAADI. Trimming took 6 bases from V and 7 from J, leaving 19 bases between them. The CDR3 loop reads CASREGQYSWEQYF. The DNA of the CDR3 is TGCGCCAGCAGGGAGGGACAGTACTCGTGGGAGCAGTACTTC.

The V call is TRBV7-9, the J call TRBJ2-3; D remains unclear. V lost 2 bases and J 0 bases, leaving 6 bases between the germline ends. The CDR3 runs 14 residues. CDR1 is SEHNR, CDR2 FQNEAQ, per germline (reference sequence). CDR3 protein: CASSLFRSTDTQYF. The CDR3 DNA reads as TGTGCCAGCAGCTTATTCCGGAGCACAGATACGCAGTATTTT.

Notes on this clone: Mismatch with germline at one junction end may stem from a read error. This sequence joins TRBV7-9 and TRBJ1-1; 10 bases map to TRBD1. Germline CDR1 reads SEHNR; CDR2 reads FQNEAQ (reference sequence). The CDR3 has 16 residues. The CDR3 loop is CSSSLGDRGRDAEAFF. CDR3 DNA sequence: TGTTCCAGCAGCTTAGGCGACAGGGGGCGTGATGCTGAAGCTTTCTTT.

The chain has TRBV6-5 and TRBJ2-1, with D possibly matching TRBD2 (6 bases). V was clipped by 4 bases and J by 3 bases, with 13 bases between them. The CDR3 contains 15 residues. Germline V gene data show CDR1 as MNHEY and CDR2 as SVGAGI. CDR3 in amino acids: CASSFGGRGYNEQFF. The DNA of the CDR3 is TGTGCCAGCAGTTTTGGAGGGAGAGGCTACAATGAGCAGTTCTTC.

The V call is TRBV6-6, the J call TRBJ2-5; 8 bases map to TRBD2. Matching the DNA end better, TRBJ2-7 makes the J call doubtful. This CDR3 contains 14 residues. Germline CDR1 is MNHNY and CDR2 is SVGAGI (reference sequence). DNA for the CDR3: TGTGCCAGCAGCTCCGCTGCGGGGGGATACGAGCAGTACTTC. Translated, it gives CASSSAAGGYEQYF.

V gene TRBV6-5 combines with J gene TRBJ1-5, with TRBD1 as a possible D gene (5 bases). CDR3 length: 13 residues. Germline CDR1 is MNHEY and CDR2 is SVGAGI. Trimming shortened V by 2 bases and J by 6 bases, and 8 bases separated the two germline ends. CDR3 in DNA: TGTGCCAGCAGTTACCTAAGGGGTCAGCCCCAGCATTTT. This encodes CASSYLRGQPQHF.

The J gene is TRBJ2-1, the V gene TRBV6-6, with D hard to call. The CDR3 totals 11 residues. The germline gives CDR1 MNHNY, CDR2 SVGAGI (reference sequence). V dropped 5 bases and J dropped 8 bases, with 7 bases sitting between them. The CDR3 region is CASSPRDEQFF. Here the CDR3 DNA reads TGTGCCAGCAGTCCTCGTGATGAGCAGTTCTTC.

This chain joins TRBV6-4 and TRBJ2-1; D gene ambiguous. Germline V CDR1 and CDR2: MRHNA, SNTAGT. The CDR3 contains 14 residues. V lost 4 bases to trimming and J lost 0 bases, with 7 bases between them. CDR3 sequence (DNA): TGTGCCAGCAGTGGAGTGAGCTCCTACAATGAGCAGTTCTTC. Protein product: CASSGVSSYNEQFF.

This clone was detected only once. The CDR3 is CASADDRRSGELFF. Written as DNA, the CDR3 is TGTGCCAGCGCGGACGACAGGCGTTCCGGGGAGCTGTTTTTT. This chain uses TRBV9 with TRBJ2-2, with D tentatively TRBD1 (6 bases). Germline CDR1 is SGDLS and CDR2 is YYNGEE. The CDR3 has 14 amino acids. Trimming took off 7 bases at V and 6 bases at J, with 16 bases between the two ends.

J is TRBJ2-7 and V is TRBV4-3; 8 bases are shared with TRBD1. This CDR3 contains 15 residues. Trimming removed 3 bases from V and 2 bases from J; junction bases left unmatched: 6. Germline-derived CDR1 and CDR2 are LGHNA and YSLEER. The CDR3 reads CASSHSLTGAYEQYF. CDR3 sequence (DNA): TGCGCCAGCAGCCATTCATTGACAGGGGCCTACGAGCAGTACTTC.

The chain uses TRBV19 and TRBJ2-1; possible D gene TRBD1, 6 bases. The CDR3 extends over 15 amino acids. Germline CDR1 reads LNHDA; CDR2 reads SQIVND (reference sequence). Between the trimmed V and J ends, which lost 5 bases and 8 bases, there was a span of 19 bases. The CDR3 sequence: CASSPQTGNVYEQFF. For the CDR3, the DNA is TGTGCCAGTAGTCCACAGACAGGAAACGTTTATGAGCAGTTCTTC.